The rows below give T cell receptor beta chains drawn from one sample of a study of PD-1 blockade in classical Hodgkin lymphoma. Some clones are missing from TCRdb's copy, which holds only in-frame ones; the method was immunoSEQ multiplex PCR. Found here are tens of thousands of clones, about 78% of them singletons; the top ten hold 22%. The source material was peripheral blood mononuclear cells (PBMCs), sampled before the second cycle of nivolumab. Receptor source: a human donor with classical Hodgkin lymphoma. Each CDR3 is given with its conserved first and last residue. A D gene is named only where the DNA matches it firmly. Not every row has a clone size; where given, it reads once, few, many or a size class.

CDR3 | DNA | D | V | size | J
CASSVAARGADYEQYF | TGTGCCAGCAGCGTAGCGGCGCGGGGGGCCGACTACGAGCAGTACTTC | TRBD2 | TRBV9 | NA | TRBJ2-7
CASSPRVAGNTEAFF | TGTGCCAGCAGCCCCCGGGTAGCAGGGAACACTGAAGCTTTCTTT | NA | TRBV9 | few | TRBJ1-1
CASSSAGTGGMYTQYF | TGCGCCAGCAGCTCGGCCGGGACAGGGGGCATGTATACGCAGTATTTT | TRBD1 | TRBV5-1 | NA | TRBJ2-3
CASSFPFSIQYF | TGTGCCAGCAGCTTTCCGTTTTCGATCCAGTACTTC | NA | TRBV7-9 | NA | TRBJ2-5
CASSLTGMGADTQYF | TGTGCCAGCAGCTTGACAGGAATGGGGGCAGATACGCAGTATTTT | NA | TRBV7-9 | NA | TRBJ2-3
CAWTAKGTEAFF | TGTGCCTGGACCGCTAAAGGCACTGAAGCTTTCTTT | NA | TRBV30 | NA | TRBJ1-1
CSVGQGLNTEAFF | TGCAGCGTAGGACAGGGACTGAACACTGAAGCTTTCTTT | TRBD1 | TRBV29-1 | NA | TRBJ1-1
CASSRTPGTGITEAFF | TGTGCCAGCAGCCGTACTCCCGGGACAGGGATCACTGAAGCTTTCTTT | TRBD1 | TRBV27 | NA | TRBJ1-1
CAVSLGPGDEQYF | TGTGCCGTCTCCCTCGGACCTGGGGACGAGCAGTACTTC | NA | TRBV10-3 | NA | TRBJ2-7
CASSLAGQGDGYTF | TGCGCCAGCAGCTTGGCCGGGCAGGGGGACGGCTACACCTTC | TRBD1 | TRBV5-1 | NA | TRBJ1-2
CASSLGQTGGNSPLHF | TGTGCCAGCAGCTTAGGCCAGACAGGCGGTAATTCACCCCTCCACTTT | NA | TRBV13 | NA | TRBJ1-6
CASSPTGESEQYF | TGTGCCAGCAGTCCCACAGGGGAGAGCGAGCAGTACTTC | TRBD1 | TRBV6-5 | NA | TRBJ2-7
CASSLRGSYEQYF | TGTGCCAGCAGTTTAAGAGGGTCCTACGAGCAGTACTTC | NA | TRBV27 | few | TRBJ2-7
CASSPTTGGNYGYTF | TGTGCCAGCAGCCCTACGACAGGGGGGAACTATGGCTACACCTTC | TRBD1 | TRBV5-5 | NA | TRBJ1-2
CAISESTVLDAELFF | TGTGCCATCAGTGAGTCAACGGTTCTCGATGCGGAGCTGTTTTTT | NA | TRBV10-3 | few | TRBJ2-2
CASSLVTGQETQYF | TGTGCCAGCAGCTTAGTGACAGGCCAAGAGACCCAGTACTTC | NA | TRBV7-9 | NA | TRBJ2-5
CASGGHFQETQYF | TGTGCCAGTGGGGGACACTTTCAAGAGACCCAGTACTTC | NA | TRBV19 | NA | TRBJ2-5
CSVGGLPPTEAFF | TGCAGCGTTGGAGGACTCCCGCCCACTGAAGCTTTCTTT | NA | TRBV29-1 | NA | TRBJ1-1
CASSQVGTGAYNEQFF | TGTGCCAGCAGCCAAGTCGGGACAGGGGCCTACAATGAGCAGTTCTTC | TRBD1 | TRBV4-2 | few | TRBJ2-1
CASSQGNGEKLFF | TGTGCCAGCAGCCAAGGAAACGGTGAAAAACTGTTTTTT | NA | TRBV7-9 | few | TRBJ1-4
CASSRFQGPYAEAFF | TGTGCCAGCAGCCGCTTTCAGGGGCCGTACGCTGAAGCTTTCTTT | NA | TRBV5-8 | NA | TRBJ1-1
CASSADLIDSNQPQHF | TGTGCCAGCAGCGCCGACCTGATCGATAGCAATCAGCCCCAGCATTTT | NA | TRBV5-8 | NA | TRBJ1-5
CASKTGGGGYEQYF | TGTGCCAGCAAGACTGGCGGGGGGGGGTACGAGCAGTACTTC | TRBD2 | TRBV28 | NA | TRBJ2-7
CASSGAGGANEKLFF | TGTGCCAGCAGCGGAGCCGGAGGGGCTAATGAAAAACTGTTTTTT | NA | TRBV7-2 | NA | TRBJ1-4
CAWAPGTPGSGQYF | TGTGCCTGGGCCCCCGGGACCCCGGGGTCGGGGCAGTACTTC | NA | TRBV30 | NA | TRBJ2-7